This TCR beta chain was recorded in a study of response to subunit inactivated influenza vaccine. The study's findings and limits: With each seasonal influenza vaccination, the authors suggested, few new T cells are recruited.

Concerning this clonotype: Its antigen is unknown.

CDR3 length equals 17 residues. V was clipped by 0 bases and J by 0 bases, with 15 bases between them. In germline, CDR1 is SGHRS, CDR2 YFSETQ. MiXCR, run by TCRdb on the RT-PCR reads, gives a single entry per CDR3 protein. The data show hundreds of thousands of distinct CDR3 sequences, roughly 10% seen once. This TCR was sampled from a man aged 50 or older who received an inactivated influenza vaccine. Source: PBMCs from blood, taken on the day of vaccination. The V gene is TRBV5-1, the J gene TRBJ1-1; possibly TRBD1 for D (5 bases). The CDR3 DNA reads as TGCGCCAGCAGCTTGGGGCTGACAGTAAGACTGAACACTGAAGCTTTCTTT. It codes for CASSLGLTVRLNTEAFF.